The 21 T cell receptor beta chains below come from one sample, sequenced in a study of T cell repertoires in cytomegalovirus infection. In TCRdb, the reads were re-called with MiXCR into one record per CDR3 protein. In the table there are 200,000 to 300,000 distinct CDR3 sequences, 9.1% of which are singletons. Sequencing was performed on PBMCs. Receptor source: a human donor in good health (CMV status not recorded). Some clones in this sample may be carry-over from other donors' samples.

The chain is built from TRBV13 and TRBJ1-1, with a tentative D call TRBD1 (6 bases). Germline V gene data show CDR1 as PRHDT and CDR2 as FYEKMQ (reference sequence). The CDR3 extends over 14 amino acids. Trimming shortened V by 6 bases and J by 7 bases, and 18 bases separated the two germline ends. The DNA for the CDR3 is TGTGCCAGCAGGATCCGCAGGGGCGTTGGTGAAGCTTTCTTT. It encodes CASRIRRGVGEAFF.

At least ten counts were recorded for this clonotype. J is TRBJ2-7 and V is TRBV11-2, with a tentative D call TRBD1 (5 bases). The ends were cut back, 1 base at V and 3 bases at J, with 10 bases in the middle. CDR3 length equals 14 residues. Germline V CDR1 and CDR2: SGHAT, FQNNGV. The CDR3: CASSLGRERYEQYF. For the CDR3, the DNA is TGTGCCAGCAGCTTAGGCAGGGAACGCTACGAGCAGTACTTC. Full variable domain (rest looked up from reference TRBV11-2 and TRBJ2-7): EAGVAQSPRYKIIEKRQSVAFWCNPISGHATLYWYQQILGQGPKLLIQFQNNGVVDDSQLPKDRFSAERLKGVDSTLKIQPAKLEDSAVYLCASSLGRERYEQYFGPGTRLTVT.

This clonotype was picked up many times. V and J are TRBV7-2 and TRBJ1-2; 9 nucleotides match TRBD1. The CDR3 is made up of 16 amino acids. The V gene end was trimmed by 3 bases and the J gene end by 4 bases; junction bases not matched to a gene: 9. CDR1 and CDR2 from the germline V gene are SGHTA and FQGNSA. DNA of the CDR3: TGTGCCAGCAGCTTTGGGACAGGGTGGCAATCCTATGGCTACACCTTC. It is translated as CASSFGTGWQSYGYTF.

There are many counts of this clonotype. The chain is built from TRBV11-3 and TRBJ1-2; 9 nucleotides match TRBD1. The CDR3 covers 13 residues. The V and J ends lost 5 bases and 6 bases, in that order; junction bases with no gene match: 4. CDR1 SGHNT and CDR2 YENEEA come from the germline V gene. This CDR3 reads CASSPQGADGYTF. DNA of the CDR3: TGTGCCAGCAGCCCACAGGGGGCGGATGGCTACACCTTC.

Comment on this clonotype: A much larger clone is a single base away; this may be a read error. The V and J genes are TRBV4-2 and TRBJ1-1; the D is unclear. Germline loops: CDR1 LGHNA, CDR2 YNFKEQ. The CDR3 runs 14 residues. CDR3 loop: CAGSPPRGNTEAFF. For the CDR3, the DNA is TGTGCCGGCAGCCCCCCCCGGGGGAACACTGAAGCTTTCTTT.

This clonotype was picked up many times. This chain connects TRBV7-6 to TRBJ2-5; weak D call: TRBD2 (6 bases). The V end was cut by 5 bases, the J end by 4 bases, with 17 bases between. This CDR3 is built from 15 residues. The germline V gene has CDR1 SGHVS and CDR2 FNYEAQ. CDR3 DNA: TGTGCCAGCAGCGTCGAAGGGACTTACTTAGAGACCCAGTACTTC. It is translated as CASSVEGTYLETQYF. Complete variable domain (other parts from reference TRBV7-6 and TRBJ2-5): GAGVSQSPRYKVTKRGQDVALRCDPISGHVSLYWYRQALGQGPEFLTYFNYEAQQDKSGLPNDRFSAERPEGSISTLTIQRTEQRDSAMYRCASSVEGTYLETQYFGPGTRLLVL.

This clonotype has ten or more counts. The chain has TRBV6-2 or TRBV6-3 and TRBJ1-5; 8 bases match TRBD1. The CDR3 extends over 16 amino acids. CDR1 and CDR2 from the germline V gene are MNHEY and SVGEGT. Trimming at V came to 5 bases and at J to 2 bases, leaving 8 bases not matched to a gene. The CDR3 DNA follows: TGTGCCAGCAGTCGACCGACAGGGGCCGGCAATCAGCCCCAGCATTTT. Residues: CASSRPTGAGNQPQHF.

This clonotype appeared many times. The chain links TRBV7-2 to TRBJ1-1; 8 nucleotides match TRBD1. V shed 1 base, J shed 1 base, and the junction held 2 bases outside the gene matches. Germline CDR1 SGHTA, CDR2 FQGNSA. The CDR3 consists of 15 residues. The CDR3 DNA reads as TGTGCCAGCAGCTTAGGGGACAGGAGGAACACTGAAGCTTTCTTT. This codes for CASSLGDRRNTEAFF.

This clonotype has ten or more counts. The chain has TRBV6-2 or TRBV6-3 and TRBJ2-7; 14 bases agree with TRBD2. Losses at the gene ends were 6 bases for V and 0 bases for J; bases not matched to a gene: 4. Germline V lookup: CDR1 MNHEY, CDR2 SVGEGT. The CDR3 length is 16 residues. CDR3 DNA: TGTGCCAGCAGGAGGACTAGCGGGGGGAGCTCCTACGAGCAGTACTTC. It specifies CASRRTSGGSSYEQYF.

This clonotype has at least ten counts. V gene TRBV28 combines with J gene TRBJ2-7, with a tentative D call TRBD1 (5 bases). CDR3 length: 16 residues. The V gene's germline CDR1 is MDHEN and CDR2 SYDVKM. The V gene lost 4 bases and the J gene lost 0 bases, with 16 bases spanning the gap. The CDR3 sequence: CASSSRWGRSSYEQYF. For the CDR3, the DNA is TGTGCCAGCAGTTCCCGATGGGGCAGGAGCTCCTACGAGCAGTACTTC.

This clonotype was recorded a few times. The chain combines TRBV19 with TRBJ1-5, with 12 bases that match TRBD1. Germline CDR1 reads LNHDA; CDR2 reads SQIVND (reference sequence). J was trimmed by 7 bases and V by 8 bases; bases with no gene match: 12. The CDR3 totals 16 residues. CDR3: CASEGTGTGGRQPQHF. Written as DNA, the CDR3 is TGTGCCAGTGAGGGGACGGGGACAGGGGGCAGGCAGCCCCAGCATTTT. The full variable domain, in which reference TRBV19 and TRBJ1-5 provide the parts outside the CDR3, is DGGITQSPKYLFRKEGQNVTLSCEQNLNHDAMYWYRQDPGQGLRLIYYSQIVNDFQKGDIAEGYSVSREKKESFPLTVTSAQKNPTAFYLCASEGTGTGGRQPQHFGDGTRLSIL.

This clonotype is a singleton in its sample. One base away lies a much larger clone, so this may be a sequencing read error. The chain employs TRBV4-1 and TRBJ1-5, with D possibly TRBD1 on 5 matching bases. This CDR3 has 16 residues. Germline V gives CDR1 MGHRA, CDR2 YSYEKL. Trimming took 0 bases from V and 8 from J, leaving 17 bases between them. The CDR3 DNA reads TGCGCCAGCAGCCAAGAAATTGCGCCAGGGATGAAGCCCCAGCATTTT. Translation: CASSQEIAPGMKPQHF.

This clonotype was observed at least ten times. This sequence joins TRBV11-2 and TRBJ2-5; a possible D gene is TRBD2 (6 bases). The V end lost 5 bases, the J end lost 5 bases, and 21 bases lay between the germline ends. The germline gives CDR1 SGHAT, CDR2 FQNNGV. The CDR3 length is 16 residues. The CDR3 reads CASSDHTGGLGETQYF. The CDR3, as DNA: TGTGCCAGCAGCGACCATACAGGAGGGTTAGGGGAGACCCAGTACTTC.

This clonotype appeared many times. The rearrangement joins TRBV5-4 to TRBJ1-6, with D maybe TRBD1 (5 bases). CDR3 length equals 15 residues. Trimming took off 4 bases at V and 8 bases at J, with 16 bases between the two ends. The germline V gene encodes CDR1 SGHNT and CDR2 YYREEE (reference sequence). The CDR3 DNA is TGTGCCAGCAGCCAAACTCAGGGTGTAGATTCACCCCTCCACTTT. Amino acid sequence: CASSQTQGVDSPLHF. Together with reference TRBV5-4 and TRBJ1-6, the CDR3 gives the full variable domain: ETGVTQSPTHLIKTRGQQVTLRCSSQSGHNTVSWYQQALGQGPQFIFQYYREEENGRGNFPPRFSGLQFPNYSSELNVNALELDDSALYLCASSQTQGVDSPLHFGNGTRLTVT.

This clonotype was detected many times. The chain couples TRBV20-1 to TRBJ1-2; 8 bases fit TRBD1. CDR3 size: 13 residues. The germline V gene encodes CDR1 DFQATT and CDR2 SNEGSKA (reference sequence). The V segment lost 6 bases and the J segment 4 bases; nucleotides outside the gene matches: 7. The CDR3 DNA sequence: TGCAGTGCCGTAGCGGGGACAGGCTATGGCTACACCTTC. This sequence encodes CSAVAGTGYGYTF.

This clonotype was seen many times. The chain is built from TRBV5-6 and TRBJ2-5, with D perhaps TRBD2 (5 bases). V dropped 4 bases and J dropped 3 bases, with 13 bases sitting between them. The CDR3 contains 14 residues. Germline CDR1 reads SGHDT; CDR2 reads YYEEEE. CDR3 coding DNA: TGTGCCAGCAGCGGGTCGGGATTCAAAGAGACCCAGTACTTC. This translates into CASSGSGFKETQYF.

This rearrangement joins TRBV9 to TRBJ1-2, with 12 bases aligning to TRBD1. CDR3 length: 15 amino acids. After removal of 4 bases from V and 8 bases from J, the junction contained 9 bases not matched to a gene. In germline, CDR1 is SGDLS, CDR2 YYNGEE. The CDR3 DNA reads as TGTGCCAGCAGCAACTCCGGGACAGGGGGCCGGGGCTACACCTTC. Protein: CASSNSGTGGRGYTF.

This clonotype was seen more than once but under ten times. This chain's CDR3 is CSARTGDFGQPQHF. The CDR3 region has the DNA TGCAGTGCTAGGACAGGGGATTTTGGTCAGCCCCAGCATTTT. This rearrangement joins TRBV20-1 to TRBJ1-5; the match to TRBD1 covers 8 bases. The CDR3 has 14 amino acids. V lost 3 bases and J lost 6; bases outside the gene matches: 7. The germline V gene has CDR1 DFQATT and CDR2 SNEGSKA (reference sequence).

This clonotype was detected a few times. The J gene is TRBJ1-5, the V gene TRBV20-1, with D tentatively TRBD1 (6 bases). There are 14 residues in the CDR3. V was pared by 6 bases and J by 1 base, with 13 bases between. Germline-derived CDR1 and CDR2 are DFQATT and SNEGSKA (reference sequence). CDR3 region: CSAMDSQSNQPQHF. DNA for the CDR3: TGCAGTGCCATGGACAGCCAGAGCAATCAGCCCCAGCATTTT.

This clonotype showed up many times. J is TRBJ1-2 and V is TRBV24-1, with TRBD1 matching 8 bases. The V gene end was trimmed by 9 bases and the J gene end by 4 bases; junction bases not matched to a gene: 9. The CDR3 runs to 14 residues. CDR1 KGHDR and CDR2 SFDVKD come from the germline V gene. CDR3 in DNA: TGTGCCACCGGTCCCGGGACAGGCACCTATGGCTACACCTTC. It translates to CATGPGTGTYGYTF.

This clonotype occurred many times. J is TRBJ2-5 and V is TRBV7-2; 9 bases align to TRBD2. This CDR3 is built from 16 residues. Losses at the gene ends were 5 bases for V and 1 base for J; bases not matched to a gene: 8. CDR1 SGHTA and CDR2 FQGNSA come from the germline V gene. The CDR3 coding sequence is TGTGCCAGCAGCCCTAAGGCGGGGGGGGGCCAAGAGACCCAGTACTTC. As protein: CASSPKAGGGQETQYF.